This TCR beta chain was profiled in a study of neurological immune-mediated disorders. Study-level background: The disease course was relapsing-remitting in roughly 31 and secondary progressive in about 8.5% of the 34 multiple sclerosis patients. Study-level results: A possible signature was seen in one related-CDR3 cluster, into which phylogenetic grouping placed the repertoires of 18 of 34 multiple sclerosis patients.

TCRdb fed the 5' RACE reads into MiXCR, producing one record per CDR3 protein. The table lists some 22,000 distinct CDR3 sequences, 15% to 20% of them singletons. Use was made of approximately 980,000 CD4+ or CD8+ T cells in sorted libraries. This clonotype appeared many times. What it recognizes is unknown. Germline CDR1 reads MNHEY; CDR2 reads SVGAGI. The trim removed 1 base at V and 0 bases at J, leaving 8 bases unmatched. CDR3 length: 19 residues. The chain is built from TRBV6-5 and TRBJ2-6; 8 bases are shared with TRBD1. The TCR originated in a young woman with multiple sclerosis. Sequencing input: CD8+ T cells from blood. CDR3 DNA: TGTGCCAGCAGTTACTTTCAGGGGGCTGATGTCTCTGGGGCCAACGTCCTGACTTTC. Translating it yields CASSYFQGADVSGANVLTF.